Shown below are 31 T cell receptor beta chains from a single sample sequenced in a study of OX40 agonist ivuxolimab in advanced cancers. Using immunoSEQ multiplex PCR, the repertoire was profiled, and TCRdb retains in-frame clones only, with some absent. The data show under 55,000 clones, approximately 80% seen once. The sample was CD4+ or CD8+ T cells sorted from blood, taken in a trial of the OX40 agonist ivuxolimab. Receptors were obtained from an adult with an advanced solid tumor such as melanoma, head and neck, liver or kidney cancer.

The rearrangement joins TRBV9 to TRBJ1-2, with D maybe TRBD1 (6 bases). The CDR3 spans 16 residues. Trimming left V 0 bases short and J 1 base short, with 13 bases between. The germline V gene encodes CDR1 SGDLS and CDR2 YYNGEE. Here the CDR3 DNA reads TGTGCCAGCAGCGTAGCGGTACAGGGTCTTAACTATGGCTACACCTTC. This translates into CASSVAVQGLNYGYTF.

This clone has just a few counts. CDR3 DNA: TGTGCCATCAGGGGGACTAGAGAGTTCGGAGATACGCAGTATTTT. Its translation is CAIRGTREFGDTQYF. The gene calls are TRBV10-3 and TRBJ2-3; the match to TRBD2 covers 8 bases. V shed 6 bases, J shed 5 bases, and the junction held 10 bases outside the gene matches. This CDR3 is 15 amino acids long. Germline-derived CDR1 and CDR2 are ENHRY and SYGVKD.

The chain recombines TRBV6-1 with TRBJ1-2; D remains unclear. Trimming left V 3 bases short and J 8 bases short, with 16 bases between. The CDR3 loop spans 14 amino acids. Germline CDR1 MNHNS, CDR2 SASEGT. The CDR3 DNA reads TGTGCCAGCAGTGACGCGGGAGACGGCGGGGGCTACACCTTC. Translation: CASSDAGDGGGYTF.

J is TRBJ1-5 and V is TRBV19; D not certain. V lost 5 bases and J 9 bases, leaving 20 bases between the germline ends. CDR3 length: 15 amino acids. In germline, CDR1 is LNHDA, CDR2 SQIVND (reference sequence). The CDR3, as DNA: TGTGCCAGTAGTGCCTCCCCGGCGGCCGCAAGGCCCCAGCATTTT. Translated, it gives CASSASPAAARPQHF. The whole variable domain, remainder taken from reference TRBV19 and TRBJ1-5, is DGGITQSPKYLFRKEGQNVTLSCEQNLNHDAMYWYRQDPGQGLRLIYYSQIVNDFQKGDIAEGYSVSREKKESFPLTVTSAQKNPTAFYLCASSASPAAARPQHFGDGTRLSIL.

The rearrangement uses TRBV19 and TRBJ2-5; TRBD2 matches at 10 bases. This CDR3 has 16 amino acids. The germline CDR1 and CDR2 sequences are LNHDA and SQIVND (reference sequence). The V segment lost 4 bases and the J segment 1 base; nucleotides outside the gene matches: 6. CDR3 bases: TGTGCCAGTAGTACCCAAGCGGGAGGGCTCCAAGAGACCCAGTACTTC. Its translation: CASSTQAGGLQETQYF.

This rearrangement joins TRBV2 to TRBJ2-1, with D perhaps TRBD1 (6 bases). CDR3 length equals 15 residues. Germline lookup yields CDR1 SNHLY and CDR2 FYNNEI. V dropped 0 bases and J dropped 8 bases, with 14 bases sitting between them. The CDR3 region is CASSEAGRGRDEQFF. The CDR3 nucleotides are TGTGCCAGCAGTGAAGCGGGCAGGGGAAGGGATGAGCAGTTCTTC. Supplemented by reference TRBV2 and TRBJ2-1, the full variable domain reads EPEVTQTPSHQVTQMGQEVILRCVPISNHLYFYWYRQILGQKVEFLVSFYNNEISEKSEIFDDQFSVERPDGSNFTLKIRSTKLEDSAMYFCASSEAGRGRDEQFFGPGTRLTVL.

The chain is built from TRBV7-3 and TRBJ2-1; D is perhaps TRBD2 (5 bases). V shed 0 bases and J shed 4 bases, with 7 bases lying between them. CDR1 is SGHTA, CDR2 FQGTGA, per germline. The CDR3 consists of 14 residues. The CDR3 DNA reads TGTGCCAGCAGCTTAACTAGCGCTTACAATGAGCAGTTCTTC. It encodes CASSLTSAYNEQFF.

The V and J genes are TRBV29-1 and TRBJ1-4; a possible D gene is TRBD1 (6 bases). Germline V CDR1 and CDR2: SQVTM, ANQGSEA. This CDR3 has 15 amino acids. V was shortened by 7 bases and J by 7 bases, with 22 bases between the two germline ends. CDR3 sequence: CSAEGGGAGVEKLFF. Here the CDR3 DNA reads TGCAGCGCCGAAGGAGGTGGGGCAGGGGTTGAAAAACTGTTTTTT.

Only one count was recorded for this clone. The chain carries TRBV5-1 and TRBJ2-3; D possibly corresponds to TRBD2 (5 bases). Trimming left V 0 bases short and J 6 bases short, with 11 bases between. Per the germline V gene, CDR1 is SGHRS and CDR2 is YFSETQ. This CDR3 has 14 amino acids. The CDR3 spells CASSLDIARDTQYF. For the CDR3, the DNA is TGCGCCAGCAGCTTGGATATAGCGCGGGATACGCAGTATTTT.

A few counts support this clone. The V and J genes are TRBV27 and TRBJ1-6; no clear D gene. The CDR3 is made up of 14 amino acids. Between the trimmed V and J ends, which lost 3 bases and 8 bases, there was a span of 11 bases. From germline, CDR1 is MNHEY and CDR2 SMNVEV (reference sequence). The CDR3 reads CASSFGQSYSPLHF. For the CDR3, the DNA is TGTGCCAGCAGTTTTGGGCAGTCGTATTCACCCCTCCACTTT.

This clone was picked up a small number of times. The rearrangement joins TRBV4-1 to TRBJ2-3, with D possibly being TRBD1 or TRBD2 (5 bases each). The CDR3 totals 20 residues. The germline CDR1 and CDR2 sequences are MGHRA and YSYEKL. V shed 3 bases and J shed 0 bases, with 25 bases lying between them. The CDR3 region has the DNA TGCGCCAGCAGCCACCGGGGCCTTTTGGGAGCCCTCTCTAGCACAGATACGCAGTATTTT. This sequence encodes CASSHRGLLGALSSTDTQYF.

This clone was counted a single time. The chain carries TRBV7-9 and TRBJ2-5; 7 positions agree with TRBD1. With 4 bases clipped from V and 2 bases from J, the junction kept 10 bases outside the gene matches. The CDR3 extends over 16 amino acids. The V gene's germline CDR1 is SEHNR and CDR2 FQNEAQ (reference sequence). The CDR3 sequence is CASSSYGTDEQETQYF. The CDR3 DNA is TGTGCCAGCAGCTCCTACGGGACAGATGAACAAGAGACCCAGTACTTC.

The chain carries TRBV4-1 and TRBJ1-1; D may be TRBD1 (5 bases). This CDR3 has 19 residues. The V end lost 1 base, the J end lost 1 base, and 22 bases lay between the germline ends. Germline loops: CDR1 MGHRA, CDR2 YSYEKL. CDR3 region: CASSQVILVVGRGNTEAFF. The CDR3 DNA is TGCGCCAGCAGCCAAGTAATTCTGGTGGTAGGGAGGGGGAACACTGAAGCTTTCTTT.

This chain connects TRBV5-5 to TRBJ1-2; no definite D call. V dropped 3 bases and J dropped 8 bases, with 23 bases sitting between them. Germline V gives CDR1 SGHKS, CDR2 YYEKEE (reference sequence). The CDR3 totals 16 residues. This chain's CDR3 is CASSSKTVGSSSGYTF. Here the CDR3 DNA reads TGTGCCAGCAGCTCTAAAACGGTTGGTTCGTCGTCGGGCTACACCTTC.

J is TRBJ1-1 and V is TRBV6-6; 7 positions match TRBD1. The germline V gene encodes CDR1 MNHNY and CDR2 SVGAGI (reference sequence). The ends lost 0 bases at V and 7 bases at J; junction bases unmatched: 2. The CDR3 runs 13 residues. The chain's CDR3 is CASSYSRQGEAFF. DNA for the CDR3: TGTGCCAGCAGTTACTCGAGACAGGGTGAAGCTTTCTTT.

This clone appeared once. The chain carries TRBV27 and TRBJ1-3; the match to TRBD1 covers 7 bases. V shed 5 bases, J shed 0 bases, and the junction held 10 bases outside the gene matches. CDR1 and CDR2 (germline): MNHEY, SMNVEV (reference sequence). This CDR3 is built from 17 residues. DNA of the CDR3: TGTGCCAGCAGTCCAACCCGCGGGACAGCCTCTGGAAACACCATATATTTT. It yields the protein CASSPTRGTASGNTIYF.

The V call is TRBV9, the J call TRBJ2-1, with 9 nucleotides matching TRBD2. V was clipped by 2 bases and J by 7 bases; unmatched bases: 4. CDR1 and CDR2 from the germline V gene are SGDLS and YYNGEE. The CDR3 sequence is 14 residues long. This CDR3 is CASSVSGSGNEQFF. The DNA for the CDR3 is TGTGCCAGCAGCGTTAGCGGGAGTGGGAATGAGCAGTTCTTC.

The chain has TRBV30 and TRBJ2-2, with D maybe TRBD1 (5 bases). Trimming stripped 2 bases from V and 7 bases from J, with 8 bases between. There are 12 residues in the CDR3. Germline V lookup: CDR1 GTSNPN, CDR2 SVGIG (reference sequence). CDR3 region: CAWSRGFGELFF. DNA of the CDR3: TGTGCCTGGAGTAGGGGCTTCGGGGAGCTGTTTTTT.

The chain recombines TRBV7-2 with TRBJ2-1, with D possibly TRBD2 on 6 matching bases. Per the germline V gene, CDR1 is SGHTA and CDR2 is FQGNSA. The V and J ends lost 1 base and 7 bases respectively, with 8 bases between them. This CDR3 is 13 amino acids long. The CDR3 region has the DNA TGTGCCAGCAGCTTAGGTCTAGCGAATGAGCAGTTCTTC. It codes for CASSLGLANEQFF.

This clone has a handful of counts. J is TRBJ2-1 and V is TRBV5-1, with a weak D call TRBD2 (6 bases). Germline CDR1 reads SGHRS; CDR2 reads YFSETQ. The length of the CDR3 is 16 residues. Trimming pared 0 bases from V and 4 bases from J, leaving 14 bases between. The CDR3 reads CASSLDGGVLYNEQFF. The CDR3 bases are TGCGCCAGCAGCTTGGACGGGGGAGTATTGTACAATGAGCAGTTCTTC.

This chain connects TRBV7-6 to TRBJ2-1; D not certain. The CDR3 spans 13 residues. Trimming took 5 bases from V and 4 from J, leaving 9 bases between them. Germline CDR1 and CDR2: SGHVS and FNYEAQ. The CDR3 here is CASSPPLYNEQFF. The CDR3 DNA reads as TGTGCCAGCAGCCCTCCCTTATACAATGAGCAGTTCTTC.

CDR3 loop: CASSYDLPGGPGEQYV. The CDR3 coding sequence is TGTGCCAGCAGTTACGATTTACCAGGGGGCCCGGGGGAGCAGTACGTC. The J gene is TRBJ2-7, the V gene TRBV6-6; 8 positions agree with TRBD1. The J segment lost 7 bases and the V segment lost 2 bases, leaving 13 bases of the junction unmatched. CDR3 length equals 16 residues. Looked up from germline, CDR1 is MNHNY and CDR2 is SVGAGI (reference sequence).

The CDR3 DNA sequence: TGTGCCTGGAGTGTATCTAGCGGGAGGATGAATACGCAGTATTTT. Its translation: CAWSVSSGRMNTQYF. The chain uses TRBV30 and TRBJ2-3, with TRBD2 matching 11 bases. Germline CDR1 GTSNPN, CDR2 SVGIG (reference sequence). Trimming at V came to 0 bases and at J to 7 bases, leaving 6 bases not matched to a gene. CDR3 size: 15 residues. Combining the CDR3 with reference TRBV30 and TRBJ2-3 gives the whole variable domain SQTIHQWPATLVQPVGSPLSLECTVEGTSNPNLYWYRQAAGRGLQLLFYSVGIGQISSEVPQNLSASRPQDRQFILSSKKLLLSDSGFYLCAWSVSSGRMNTQYFGPGTRLTVL.

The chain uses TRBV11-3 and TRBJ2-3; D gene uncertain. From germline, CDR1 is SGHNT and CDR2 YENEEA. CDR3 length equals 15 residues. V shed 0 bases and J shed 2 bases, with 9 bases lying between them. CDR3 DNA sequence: TGTGCCAGCAGCTTAGATGGCGAGGACACAGATACGCAGTATTTT. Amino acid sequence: CASSLDGEDTDTQYF.

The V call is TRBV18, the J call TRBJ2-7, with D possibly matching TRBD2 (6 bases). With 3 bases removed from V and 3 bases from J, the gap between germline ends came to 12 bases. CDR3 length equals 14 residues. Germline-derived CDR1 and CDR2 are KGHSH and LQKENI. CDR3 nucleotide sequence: TGTGCCAGCTCACCTGGGGAGGAGAGCTACGAGCAGTACTTC. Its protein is CASSPGEESYEQYF.

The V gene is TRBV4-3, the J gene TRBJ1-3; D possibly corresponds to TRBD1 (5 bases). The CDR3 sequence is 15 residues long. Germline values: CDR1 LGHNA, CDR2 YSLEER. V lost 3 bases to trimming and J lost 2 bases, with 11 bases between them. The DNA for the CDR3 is TGCGCCAGCAGCCAGGGGCTCAGCGCTGGAAACACCATATATTTT. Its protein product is CASSQGLSAGNTIYF.

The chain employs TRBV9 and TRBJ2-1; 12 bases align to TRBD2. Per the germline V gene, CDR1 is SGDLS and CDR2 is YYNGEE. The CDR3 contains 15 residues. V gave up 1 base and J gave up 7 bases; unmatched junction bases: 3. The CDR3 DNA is TGTGCCAGCAGCGTATTAGGACTAGCGGGAAATGAGCAGTTCTTC. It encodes CASSVLGLAGNEQFF.

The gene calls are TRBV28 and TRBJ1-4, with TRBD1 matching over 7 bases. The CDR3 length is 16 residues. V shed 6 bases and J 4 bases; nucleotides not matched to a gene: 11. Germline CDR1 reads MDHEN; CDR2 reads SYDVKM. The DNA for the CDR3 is TGTGCCAGCAGGCTCGTACGACAGGGAGGTAATGAAAAACTGTTTTTT. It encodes CASRLVRQGGNEKLFF.

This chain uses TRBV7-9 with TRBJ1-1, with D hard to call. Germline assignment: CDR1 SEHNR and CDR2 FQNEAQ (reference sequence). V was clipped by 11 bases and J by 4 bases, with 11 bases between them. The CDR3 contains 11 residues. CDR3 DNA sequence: TGTGCCGGGATACGGGCCACTGAAGCTTTCTTT. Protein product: CAGIRATEAFF.

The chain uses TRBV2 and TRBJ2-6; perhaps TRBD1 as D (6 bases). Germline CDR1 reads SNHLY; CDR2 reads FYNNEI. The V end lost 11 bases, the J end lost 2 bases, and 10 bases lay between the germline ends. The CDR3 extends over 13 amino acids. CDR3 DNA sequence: TGTGCCTATACAGGGACTGGGGCCAACGTCCTGACTTTC. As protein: CAYTGTGANVLTF.

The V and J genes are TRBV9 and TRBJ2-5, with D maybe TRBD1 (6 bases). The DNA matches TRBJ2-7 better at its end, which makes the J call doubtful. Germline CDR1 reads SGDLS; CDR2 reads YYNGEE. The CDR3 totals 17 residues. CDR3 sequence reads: CASSVGPWAGDSYEQYF. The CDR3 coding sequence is TGTGCCAGCAGCGTAGGACCCTGGGCAGGGGACTCCTACGAGCAGTACTTC.